The 30 T cell receptor beta chains given below trace back to one sample, sequenced in a study of T cell repertoires in cytomegalovirus infection. MiXCR, run by TCRdb on the reads, gives a single entry per CDR3 protein. The repertoire has about 740,000 distinct CDR3 sequences, roughly a third of them found once; the top ten carry under 3.5%. Sequenced: PBMCs. The receptors were sampled from a human donor in good health (CMV status not recorded). Some clones in this sample may be carry-over from other donors' samples.

This clonotype came up once. CDR3 loop: CATSRDLVGSSYEQYF. The DNA for the CDR3 is TGTGCCACCAGCAGAGATTTGGTCGGGAGCTCCTACGAGCAGTACTTC. This sequence joins TRBV15 and TRBJ2-7; possibly TRBD2 for D (6 bases). With 0 bases removed from V and 0 bases from J, the gap between germline ends came to 12 bases. Germline values: CDR1 LNHNV, CDR2 YYDKDF (reference sequence). This CDR3 has 16 residues.

Many counts were recorded for this clonotype. The chain joins TRBV7-9 to TRBJ1-4; no clear D gene. V lost 10 bases and J 1 base, leaving 10 bases between the germline ends. The CDR3 is 13 amino acids. From germline, CDR1 is SEHNR and CDR2 FQNEAQ (reference sequence). Here the CDR3 DNA reads TGTGCCATCCCTTTGGTAACTAATGAAAAACTGTTTTTT. Translation: CAIPLVTNEKLFF.

Ten or more counts support this clonotype. The rearrangement joins TRBV7-9 to TRBJ2-3; D is ambiguous. The V gene's germline CDR1 is SEHNR and CDR2 FQNEAQ (reference sequence). Trimming cost V 4 bases and J 5 bases, with 13 bases left between them. This CDR3 spans 14 amino acids. The CDR3, as DNA: TGTGCCAGCAGCTCAAGTAAAGGTCGAGATACGCAGTATTTT. Its translation is CASSSSKGRDTQYF.

Only a few counts were recorded for this clonotype. The gene calls are TRBV6-6 and TRBJ2-5; D gene uncertain. Germline CDR1 reads MNHNY; CDR2 reads SVGAGI (reference sequence). The CDR3 consists of 14 residues. V lost 0 bases and J 4 bases, leaving 9 bases between the germline ends. CDR3 sequence (DNA): TGTGCCAGCAGTTACTCTGAGAGACCAGAGACCCAGTACTTC. Translating it yields CASSYSERPETQYF.

The chain uses TRBV18 and TRBJ1-6; D is ambiguous. Looked up from germline, CDR1 is KGHSH and CDR2 is LQKENI. V lost 2 bases to trimming and J lost 6 bases, with 11 bases between them. The CDR3 length is 15 residues. CDR3: CASSPGEGANSPLHF. The CDR3 nucleotides are TGTGCCAGCTCACCAGGTGAAGGAGCTAATTCACCCCTCCACTTT.

This clonotype was counted at least ten times. J is TRBJ2-7 and V is TRBV6-1; D is unclear. The CDR3 consists of 15 residues. CDR1 and CDR2 (germline): MNHNS, SASEGT. V was cut by 5 bases and J by 6 bases, with 20 bases left in between. CDR3 residues: CASSPGLLRVVEQYF. The CDR3 DNA is TGTGCCAGCAGTCCGGGCCTCCTTCGGGTTGTCGAGCAGTACTTC.

The rearrangement uses TRBV4-1 and TRBJ1-2, with D unclear. Germline V CDR1 and CDR2: MGHRA, YSYEKL. The V end was cut by 0 bases, the J end by 4 bases, with 6 bases between. The CDR3 totals 13 residues. The CDR3 DNA is TGCGCCAGCAGCCAAGAAGGACCCTATGGCTACACCTTC. This codes for CASSQEGPYGYTF.

CDR3 sequence (DNA): TGTGCCAGCAGCTTATCCCCAGGGGCCCACTCCTACGAGCAGTACTTC. Translation: CASSLSPGAHSYEQYF. The chain recombines TRBV11-2 with TRBJ2-7, with D possibly being TRBD1 (6 bases). CDR1 is SGHAT and CDR2 is FQNNGV in the germline V gene. V lost 2 bases and J 0 bases, leaving 14 bases between the germline ends. The CDR3 spans 16 residues.

As to this clonotype: This may come from a read error, since a much larger clone is one base off. The CDR3: CASSVRQYGYTF. In nucleotides, the CDR3 is TGTGCCAGCAGCGTCCGACAGTATGGCTACACCTTC. The rearrangement uses TRBV7-3 and TRBJ1-2; possibly TRBD1 for D (5 bases). This CDR3 has 12 amino acids. CDR1 is SGHTA and CDR2 is FQGTGA in the germline V gene. V gave up 5 bases and J gave up 5 bases, with 9 bases separating them.

V is TRBV6-1 and J is TRBJ2-5; D could derive from TRBD1 or TRBD2 (5 bases each). The germline V gene has CDR1 MNHNS and CDR2 SASEGT. Trimming stripped 7 bases from V and 3 bases from J, with 15 bases between. This CDR3 comprises 14 residues. CDR3 region: CASTTRDGKETQYF. The CDR3 DNA reads TGTGCCAGCACCACCCGGGACGGAAAAGAGACCCAGTACTTC.

The rearrangement joins TRBV2 to TRBJ1-5, with D tentatively TRBD1 (5 bases). CDR1 and CDR2 from the germline V gene are SNHLY and FYNNEI. The CDR3 is 14 residues long. With 3 bases removed from V and 3 bases from J, the gap between germline ends came to 9 bases. CDR3: CASSDGTFNQPQHF. As DNA, the CDR3 is TGTGCCAGCAGTGACGGGACCTTCAATCAGCCCCAGCATTTT.

This sequence joins TRBV7-8 and TRBJ2-7, with D possibly TRBD2 on 5 matching bases. The germline gives CDR1 SGHVS, CDR2 FQNEAQ. Trimming cost V 5 bases and J 5 bases, with 19 bases left between them. CDR3 size: 15 residues. CDR3 nucleotides: TGTGCCAGCAGCACCGGCCCCGAAGACTATAACGAGCAGTACTTC. It codes for CASSTGPEDYNEQYF.

The chain carries TRBV7-8 and TRBJ2-1; TRBD2 is a possible D gene (5 bases). Germline V CDR1 and CDR2: SGHVS, FQNEAQ. CDR3 length equals 16 residues. The germline V and J ends were trimmed by 4 bases and 12 bases, with 25 bases remaining between them. The CDR3 loop is CASSSAPRTSFEGQFF. In DNA form, the CDR3 reads TGTGCCAGCAGCTCCGCACCGAGGACCAGCTTCGAGGGGCAGTTCTTC.

The chain links TRBV12-3 or TRBV12-4 to TRBJ2-1; weak D call: TRBD2 (5 bases). With 0 bases removed from V and 6 bases from J, the gap between germline ends came to 9 bases. This CDR3 is 14 amino acids long. This CDR3 reads CASSLAQSGNEQFF. The CDR3 DNA follows: TGTGCCAGCAGTTTAGCGCAAAGCGGCAATGAGCAGTTCTTC.

This clonotype appeared many times. The chain combines TRBV7-8 with TRBJ1-1; perhaps TRBD1 as D (6 bases). The germline gives CDR1 SGHVS, CDR2 FQNEAQ. Trimming cost V 1 base and J 8 bases, with 11 bases left between them. This CDR3 spans 13 amino acids. Here the CDR3 DNA reads TGTGCCAGCAGCTTAGGTTGGGGGCTGGAAGCTTTCTTT. Protein sequence: CASSLGWGLEAFF.

This clonotype was recorded a few times. The V gene is TRBV18, the J gene TRBJ1-2; D perhaps matches TRBD1 (5 bases). The CDR3 runs to 15 residues. V was trimmed by 1 base and J by 4 bases, leaving 13 bases between them. Germline V gives CDR1 KGHSH, CDR2 LQKENI. The chain's CDR3 is CASSPLDEGAYGYTF. For the CDR3, the DNA is TGTGCCAGCTCACCACTTGACGAAGGGGCCTATGGCTACACCTTC.

This clonotype was recorded a few times. The rearrangement uses TRBV27 and TRBJ2-3; 11 bases agree with TRBD2. The length of the CDR3 is 19 residues. V lost 4 bases, J lost 2 bases, and 14 bases stayed unmatched. Per the germline V gene, CDR1 is MNHEY and CDR2 is SMNVEV (reference sequence). Written as DNA, the CDR3 is TGTGCCAGCAGTTGGCTAGCGGGGGGCCCTCCTATTTCCACAGATACGCAGTATTTT. This gives the protein CASSWLAGGPPISTDTQYF.

The table lists this clonotype with a few counts. This rearrangement joins TRBV11-2 to TRBJ2-5, with a tentative D call TRBD1 (6 bases). Trimming shortened V by 4 bases and J by 0 bases, and 18 bases separated the two germline ends. Germline V lookup: CDR1 SGHAT, CDR2 FQNNGV. The CDR3 spans 17 residues. CDR3 coding DNA: TGTGCCAGCAGCTCGCCACCAGGGGACCCGAACCAAGAGACCCAGTACTTC. Translated: CASSSPPGDPNQETQYF.

This clonotype was picked up a small number of times. The chain has TRBV6-6 and TRBJ1-5; TRBD1 aligns across 9 bases. The CDR3 is made up of 14 amino acids. The J segment lost 7 bases and the V segment lost 6 bases, leaving 7 bases of the junction unmatched. CDR1 MNHNY and CDR2 SVGAGI come from the germline V gene (reference sequence). CDR3 DNA: TGTGCCAGCAGGGGGACAGGGAGGACGCAGCCCCAGCATTTT. Protein: CASRGTGRTQPQHF.

The genes are TRBV7-4 and TRBJ2-7, with D tentatively TRBD2 (6 bases). CDR1 SGHVT and CDR2 SQSDAQ come from the germline V gene. V shed 5 bases and J shed 3 bases, with 14 bases lying between them. This CDR3 spans 14 amino acids. This chain's CDR3 is CASSAVGGGYEQYF. DNA for the CDR3: TGTGCCAGCAGCGCTGTGGGGGGTGGCTACGAGCAGTACTTC.

A word on this clonotype: The conserved phenylalanine or tryptophan normally closing the CDR3 is absent here, so this likely arose from a read error. This sequence joins TRBV24-1 and TRBJ2-7; 7 nucleotides align to TRBD2. V was pared by 6 bases and J by 5 bases, with 6 bases of the junction left unmatched. The CDR3 is 13 amino acids. The germline CDR1 and CDR2 sequences are KGHDR and SFDVKD. The CDR3 DNA sequence: TGTGCCACCAGTCGCGCGGGAGTTAACGAGCAGTACTTA. Its protein is CATSRAGVNEQYL.

This clonotype was seen ten or more times. V gene TRBV7-9 combines with J gene TRBJ1-1; D possibly corresponds to TRBD1 (5 bases). V gave up 5 bases and J gave up 6 bases, with 13 bases separating them. Per germline, CDR1 SEHNR and CDR2 FQNEAQ (reference sequence). This CDR3 is 13 amino acids long. This CDR3 reads CASSAPGDPEAFF. The CDR3 DNA is TGTGCCAGCAGCGCCCCGGGGGACCCTGAAGCTTTCTTT.

The gene calls are TRBV27 and TRBJ1-2; 9 nucleotides agree with TRBD1. This CDR3 is built from 12 residues. V lost 9 bases and J lost 7; bases outside the gene matches: 6. Looked up from germline, CDR1 is MNHEY and CDR2 is SMNVEV (reference sequence). As DNA, the CDR3 is TGTGCCAGTGGGACAGGGTGGGGTGGCTACACCTTC. This codes for CASGTGWGGYTF.

This clonotype was seen many times. This chain joins TRBV7-8 and TRBJ2-1, with 10 bases identical to TRBD2. The CDR3 totals 16 residues. CDR1 and CDR2 from the germline V gene are SGHVS and FQNEAQ. With 5 bases clipped from V and 4 bases from J, the junction kept 8 bases outside the gene matches. CDR3 loop: CASSPSLAGEYNEQFF. DNA of the CDR3: TGTGCCAGCAGCCCTTCGCTAGCGGGGGAATACAATGAGCAGTTCTTC.

This chain joins TRBV10-3 and TRBJ2-7; 9 bases align to TRBD1. CDR1 and CDR2 from the germline V gene are ENHRY and SYGVKD. The CDR3 contains 15 residues. Trimming at V came to 2 bases and at J to 2 bases, leaving 4 bases not matched to a gene. As DNA, the CDR3 is TGTGCCATCAGTGAGCCACAGGGGGCCGCCTACGAGCAGTACTTC. Translating gives CAISEPQGAAYEQYF.

This clonotype showed up just a few times. The rearrangement uses TRBV28 and TRBJ1-6; D ambiguous. CDR3 length: 16 amino acids. Germline V lookup: CDR1 MDHEN, CDR2 SYDVKM. The V gene lost 4 bases and the J gene lost 9 bases, with 19 bases spanning the gap. CDR3 nucleotide sequence: TGTGCCAGCAGTTCTCACCCGCGGGGTCGCAGTTCACCCCTCCACTTT. Translation: CASSSHPRGRSSPLHF.

This clonotype was seen at least ten times. The genes are TRBV7-8 and TRBJ2-2; the match to TRBD2 covers 9 bases. The junction had 9 bases not matched to a gene; V was cut back by 4 bases and J by 6 bases. From germline, CDR1 is SGHVS and CDR2 FQNEAQ. This CDR3 has 16 amino acids. CDR3 sequence: CASSYSSGSNPGELFF. The CDR3 DNA is TGTGCCAGCAGCTACAGTAGCGGGAGTAATCCCGGGGAGCTGTTTTTT.

This sequence joins TRBV5-6 and TRBJ1-5; D perhaps matches TRBD1 (6 bases). Trimming shortened V by 4 bases and J by 0 bases, and 14 bases separated the two germline ends. This CDR3 spans 16 amino acids. The germline CDR1 and CDR2 sequences are SGHDT and YYEEEE. The CDR3 bases are TGTGCCAGCAGCCAAACGCAGGGGTATAGCAATCAGCCCCAGCATTTT. Its translation is CASSQTQGYSNQPQHF. Together with reference TRBV5-6 and TRBJ1-5, the CDR3 gives the full variable domain: DAGVTQSPTHLIKTRGQQVTLRCSPKSGHDTVSWYQQALGQGPQFIFQYYEEEERQRGNFPDRFSGHQFPNYSSELNVNALLLGDSALYLCASSQTQGYSNQPQHFGDGTRLSIL.

This clonotype occurred many times. The chain has TRBV7-8 and TRBJ2-1; D unresolved. The CDR3 has 11 residues. Germline-derived CDR1 and CDR2 are SGHVS and FQNEAQ. V gave up 2 bases and J gave up 10 bases, with 6 bases separating them. CDR3 nucleotides: TGTGCCAGCAGCTTATTACGAGAGCAGTTCTTC. It translates to CASSLLREQFF.

This chain joins TRBV10-3 and TRBJ2-5; D is ambiguous. The CDR3 sequence is 13 residues long. Germline V gene data show CDR1 as ENHRY and CDR2 as SYGVKD. V lost 4 bases and J lost 5, with 11 bases in between. The CDR3 is CAISVMGPETQYF. In DNA form, the CDR3 reads TGTGCCATCAGTGTCATGGGCCCGGAGACCCAGTACTTC.